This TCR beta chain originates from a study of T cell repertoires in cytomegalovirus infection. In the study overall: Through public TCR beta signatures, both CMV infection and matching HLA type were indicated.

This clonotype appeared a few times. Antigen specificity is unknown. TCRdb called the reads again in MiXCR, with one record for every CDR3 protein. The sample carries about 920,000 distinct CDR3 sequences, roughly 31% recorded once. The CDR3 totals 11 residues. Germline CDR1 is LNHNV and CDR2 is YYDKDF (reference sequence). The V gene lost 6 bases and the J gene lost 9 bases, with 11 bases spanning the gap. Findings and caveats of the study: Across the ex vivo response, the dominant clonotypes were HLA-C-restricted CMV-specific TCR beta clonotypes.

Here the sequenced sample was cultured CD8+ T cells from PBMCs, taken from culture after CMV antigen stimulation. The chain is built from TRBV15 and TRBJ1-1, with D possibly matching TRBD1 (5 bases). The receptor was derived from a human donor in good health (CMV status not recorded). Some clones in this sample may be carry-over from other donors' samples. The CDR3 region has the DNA TGTGCCACCAGGGGGGAAGGGAAAGCTTTCTTT. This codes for CATRGEGKAFF.